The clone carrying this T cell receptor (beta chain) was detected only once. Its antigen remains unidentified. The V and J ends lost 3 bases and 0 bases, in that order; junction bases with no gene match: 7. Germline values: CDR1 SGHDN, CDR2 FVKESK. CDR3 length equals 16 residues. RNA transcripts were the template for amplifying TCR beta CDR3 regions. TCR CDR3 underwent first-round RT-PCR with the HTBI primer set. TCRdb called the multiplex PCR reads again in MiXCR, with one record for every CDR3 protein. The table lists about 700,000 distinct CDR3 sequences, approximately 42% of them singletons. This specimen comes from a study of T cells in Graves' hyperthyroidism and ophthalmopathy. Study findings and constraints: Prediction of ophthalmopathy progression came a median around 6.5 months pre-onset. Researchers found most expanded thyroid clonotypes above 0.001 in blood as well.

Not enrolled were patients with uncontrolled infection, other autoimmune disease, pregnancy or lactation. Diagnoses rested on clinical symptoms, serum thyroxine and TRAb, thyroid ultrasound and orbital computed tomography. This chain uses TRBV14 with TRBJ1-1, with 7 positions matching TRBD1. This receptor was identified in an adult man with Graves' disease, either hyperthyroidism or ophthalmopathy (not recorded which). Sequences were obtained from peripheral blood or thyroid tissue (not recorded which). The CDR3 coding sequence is TGTGCCAGCAGCCACCGAGGGGGCCTCATGAACACTGAAGCTTTCTTT. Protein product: CASSHRGGLMNTEAFF.